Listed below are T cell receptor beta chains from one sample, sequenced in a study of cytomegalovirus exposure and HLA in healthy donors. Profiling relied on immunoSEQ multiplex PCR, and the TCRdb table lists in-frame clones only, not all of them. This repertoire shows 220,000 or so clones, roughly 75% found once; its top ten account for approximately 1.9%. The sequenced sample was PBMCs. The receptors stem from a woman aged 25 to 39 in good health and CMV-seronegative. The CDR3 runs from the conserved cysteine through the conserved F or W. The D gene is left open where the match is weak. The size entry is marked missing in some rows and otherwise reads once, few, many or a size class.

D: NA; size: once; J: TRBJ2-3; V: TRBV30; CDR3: CAWSVGAASTDTQYF; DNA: TGTGCCTGGAGTGTAGGAGCGGCTAGCACAGATACGCAGTATTTT
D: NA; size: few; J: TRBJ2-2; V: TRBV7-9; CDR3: CASSHLTSNRELFF; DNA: TGTGCCAGCAGCCATCTTACTAGCAACCGGGAGCTGTTTTTT
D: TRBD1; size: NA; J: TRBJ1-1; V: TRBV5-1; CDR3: CASSLGVRTGGTEAFF; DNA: TGCGCCAGCAGCTTGGGCGTGCGGACAGGGGGCACTGAAGCTTTCTTT
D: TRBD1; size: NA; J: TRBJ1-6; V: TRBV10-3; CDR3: CAIREGTGDWNFNSPLHF; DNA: TGTGCCATCAGGGAGGGGACAGGGGATTGGAATTTCAATTCACCCCTCCACTTT
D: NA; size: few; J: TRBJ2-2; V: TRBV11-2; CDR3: CASSLDTNTGELFF; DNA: TGTGCCAGCAGCTTAGACACGAACACCGGGGAGCTGTTTTTT
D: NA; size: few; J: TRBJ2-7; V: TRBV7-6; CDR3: CASSLERGGEQYF; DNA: TGTGCCAGCAGCTTAGAAAGGGGAGGCGAGCAGTACTTC
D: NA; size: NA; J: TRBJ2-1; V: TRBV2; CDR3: CASRERVAGNEQFF; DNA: TGTGCCAGCAGGGAGAGGGTAGCTGGTAATGAGCAGTTCTTC
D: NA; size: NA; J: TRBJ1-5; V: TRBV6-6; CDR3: CASSYTRTDNQPQHF; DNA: TGTGCCAGCAGTTACACTCGGACAGACAATCAGCCCCAGCATTTT
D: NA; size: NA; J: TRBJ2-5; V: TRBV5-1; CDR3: CASSFTVQETQYF; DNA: TGCGCCAGCAGCTTCACGGTCCAAGAGACCCAGTACTTC
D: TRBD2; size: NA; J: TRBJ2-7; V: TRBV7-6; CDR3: CASSLAAGEIPYEQYF; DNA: TGTGCCAGCAGCTTAGCGGCGGGAGAGATACCCTACGAGCAGTACTTC